The clone carrying this T cell receptor beta chain was recorded at least ten times. Its antigen is still unknown. Using its own MiXCR run on the multiplex PCR reads, TCRdb lists one record per CDR3 protein. The sample includes about 150,000 distinct CDR3 sequences, approximately 29% of them seen just once. This entry belongs to a study of breast tumors, draining lymph nodes, adjacent tissues. Whole-study findings and limits: The data were judged consistent with most tumor T cells coming from lymph node and expanding in tumor. Compared with basal-like, luminal-like tumors shared significantly more repertoire with nontumor tissue.

Samples came from axillary lymph nodes draining the breast cancer. The V gene's germline CDR1 is SNHLY and CDR2 FYNNEI. The CDR3 contains 15 residues. The germline V and J ends were trimmed by 5 bases and 5 bases, with 18 bases remaining between them. The sequence derives from a female donor with breast cancer. Some clones in this sample may be carry-over from other donors' samples. Source material: axillary lymph node tissue. V gene TRBV2 combines with J gene TRBJ1-2; TRBD1 is a possible D gene (5 bases). The CDR3 coding sequence is TGTGCCAGCAGTCAAAGTGCGGGGGAGCGGTATGGCTACACCTTC. It is translated as CASSQSAGERYGYTF.